The 32 T cell receptor beta chains given below trace back to one sample, sequenced in a study of CD4+ T cells in melanoma. Sequenced by immunoSEQ multiplex PCR; TCRdb stores in-frame clones only, minus some. This sample has fewer than 15,000 clones, with 70% to 80% found just once. Sequenced input: cells from a culture (not recorded whether cultured in vitro). The receptors were gathered from a human donor with melanoma.

V is TRBV11-2 and J is TRBJ2-3, with 11 bases matching TRBD1. CDR1 is SGHAT, CDR2 FQNNGV, per germline. CDR3 length: 15 residues. The trim removed 3 bases at V and 3 bases at J, leaving 2 bases unmatched. Here the CDR3 reads CASSFGQGATDTQYF. CDR3 in DNA: TGTGCCAGCAGCTTTGGACAGGGGGCTACAGATACGCAGTATTTT.

The rearrangement links TRBV6-5 to TRBJ1-5; 7 nucleotides match TRBD1. Germline CDR1 reads MNHEY; CDR2 reads SVGAGI. This CDR3 region has 15 residues. After removal of 0 bases from V and 5 bases from J, the junction contained 4 bases not matched to a gene. DNA of the CDR3: TGTGCCAGCAGTTACTCGACAGGGAACCATCAGCCCCAGCATTTT. Amino acids: CASSYSTGNHQPQHF.

In its sample, this clone was seen a few times. The CDR3 here is CASSPYKNEQFF. CDR3 DNA: TGTGCCAGCAGCCCCTACAAGAATGAGCAGTTCTTC. The V and J genes are TRBV11-2 and TRBJ2-1; no reliable D call. The CDR3 has 12 amino acids. The V gene lost 5 bases and the J gene lost 7 bases, with 9 bases spanning the gap. The germline V gene has CDR1 SGHAT and CDR2 FQNNGV.

V and J are TRBV7-8 and TRBJ2-5; 8 bases match TRBD1. With V trimmed by 1 base and J by 2 bases, 9 bases remained unmatched. The CDR3 is 17 residues long. Germline-derived CDR1 and CDR2 are SGHVS and FQNEAQ. The DNA for the CDR3 is TGTGCCAGCAGCTTAGGAGGGGCAGGGGGCCTTCAAGAGACCCAGTACTTC. It yields the protein CASSLGGAGGLQETQYF.

The V gene is TRBV11-3, the J gene TRBJ2-1; 7 bases agree with TRBD2. In germline, CDR1 is SGHNT, CDR2 YENEEA. The V gene end was trimmed by 2 bases and the J gene end by 9 bases; junction bases not matched to a gene: 7. This CDR3 has 14 amino acids. In nucleotides, the CDR3 is TGTGCCAGCAGCTTAAGAGCCCCGGGGGGTGAGCAGTTCTTC. Protein product: CASSLRAPGGEQFF.

The J gene is TRBJ2-1, the V gene TRBV5-1, with 12 bases fitting TRBD1. Germline loops: CDR1 SGHRS, CDR2 YFSETQ. The V and J ends lost 9 bases and 10 bases, in that order; junction bases with no gene match: 11. This CDR3 has 14 amino acids. The DNA for the CDR3 is TGCGCCACCACTAAGGGGACAGGGGGCAAGGAGCAGTTCTTC. Amino acids: CATTKGTGGKEQFF. The variable domain in full, with the rest retrieved from reference TRBV5-1 and TRBJ2-1, is KAGVTQTPRYLIKTRGQQVTLSCSPISGHRSVSWYQQTPGQGLQFLFEYFSETQRNKGNFPGRFSGRQFSNSRSEMNVSTLELGDSALYLCATTKGTGGKEQFFGPGTRLTVL.

The chain recombines TRBV6-5 with TRBJ2-5, with D hard to call. Germline values: CDR1 MNHEY, CDR2 SVGAGI. The CDR3 extends over 15 amino acids. Trimming pared 6 bases from V and 5 bases from J, leaving 19 bases between. The DNA for the CDR3 is TGTGCCAGCAGGCGACGGTATGCCGAAAAGGAGACCCAGTACTTC. Amino acid sequence: CASRRRYAEKETQYF.

This chain links TRBV7-3 with TRBJ1-1; the match to TRBD1 covers 7 bases. Germline V lookup: CDR1 SGHTA, CDR2 FQGTGA. V gave up 5 bases and J gave up 6 bases; unmatched junction bases: 6. The CDR3 is made up of 13 amino acids. The DNA of the CDR3 is TGTGCCAGCAGCACCGGGACAGCGGCTGAAGCTTTCTTT. Translated, it gives CASSTGTAAEAFF.

The chain combines TRBV7-3 with TRBJ2-2; D is ambiguous. Between the trimmed V and J ends, which lost 8 bases and 2 bases, there was a span of 6 bases. The length of the CDR3 is 12 residues. Germline V lookup: CDR1 SGHTA, CDR2 FQGTGA. CDR3 coding DNA: TGTGCCAGCGGAAGAAACACCGGGGAGCTGTTTTTT. It specifies CASGRNTGELFF. Full variable domain (missing parts from reference TRBV7-3 and TRBJ2-2): GAGVSQTPSNKVTEKGKYVELRCDPISGHTALYWYRQSLGQGPEFLIYFQGTGAADDSGLPNDRFFAVRPEGSVSTLKIQRTERGDSAVYLCASGRNTGELFFGEGSRLTVL.

The chain recombines TRBV30 with TRBJ2-3, with a possible D match to TRBD1 (5 bases). The germline V gene has CDR1 GTSNPN and CDR2 SVGIG (reference sequence). The length of the CDR3 is 14 residues. With 1 base removed from V and 2 bases from J, the gap between germline ends came to 10 bases. The CDR3 sequence: CAWSDRRFTDTQYF. CDR3 DNA: TGTGCCTGGAGTGACAGGCGATTCACAGATACGCAGTATTTT.

J is TRBJ1-1 and V is TRBV6-5; D unresolved. Germline CDR1 is MNHEY and CDR2 is SVGAGI. There are 14 residues in the CDR3. Between the trimmed V and J ends, which lost 6 bases and 2 bases, there was a span of 13 bases. The CDR3 reads CASSSWTVNTEAFF. As DNA, the CDR3 is TGTGCCAGCAGCTCCTGGACGGTAAACACTGAAGCTTTCTTT.

This clone showed up just a few times. The chain carries TRBV19 and TRBJ1-5, with TRBD1 as a possible D gene (5 bases). The CDR3 is made up of 14 amino acids. Between the trimmed V and J ends, which lost 4 bases and 4 bases, there was a span of 11 bases. Germline CDR1 is LNHDA and CDR2 is SQIVND (reference sequence). The CDR3 bases are TGTGCCAGTAGTAGACAGCCCGAAAATCAGCCCCAGCATTTT. It translates to CASSRQPENQPQHF.

The sample holds a few counts of this clone. The chain's CDR3 is CASGRQGSTDTQYF. The CDR3 DNA reads as TGCGCCAGCGGCCGACAGGGGAGCACAGATACGCAGTATTTT. The chain employs TRBV5-1 and TRBJ2-3, with 8 bases fitting TRBD1. With V trimmed by 7 bases and J by 0 bases, 4 bases remained unmatched. The CDR3 totals 14 residues. Looked up from germline, CDR1 is SGHRS and CDR2 is YFSETQ.

The CDR3 here is CASSYSRAREQYF. CDR3 coding DNA: TGTGCCAGCAGTTACTCGAGGGCTCGCGAGCAGTACTTC. The V and J genes are TRBV6-5 and TRBJ2-7; a weak D match, TRBD2 (5 bases). Germline V lookup: CDR1 MNHEY, CDR2 SVGAGI. The CDR3 totals 13 residues. Trimming pared 0 bases from V and 6 bases from J, leaving 9 bases between.

V is TRBV30 and J is TRBJ1-3, with D hard to call. V gave up 4 bases and J gave up 3 bases, with 10 bases separating them. CDR1 is GTSNPN and CDR2 is SVGIG in the germline V gene (reference sequence). The CDR3 length is 13 residues. CDR3: CAWIGPFGNTIYF. In nucleotides, the CDR3 is TGTGCCTGGATCGGCCCATTTGGAAACACCATATATTTT. Full variable domain (missing parts from reference TRBV30 and TRBJ1-3): SQTIHQWPATLVQPVGSPLSLECTVEGTSNPNLYWYRQAAGRGLQLLFYSVGIGQISSEVPQNLSASRPQDRQFILSSKKLLLSDSGFYLCAWIGPFGNTIYFGEGSWLTVV.

This clone was recorded a few times. This sequence joins TRBV6-5 and TRBJ2-7, with D possibly matching TRBD2 (6 bases). CDR3 size: 14 residues. Germline V gene data show CDR1 as MNHEY and CDR2 as SVGAGI. Trimming pared 4 bases from V and 2 bases from J, leaving 12 bases between. CDR3 nucleotides: TGTGCCAGCAGTTTCAGGCGGAGGGCCTACGAGCAGTACTTC. Translation: CASSFRRRAYEQYF.

This clone was detected only once. This chain links TRBV12-5 with TRBJ1-4, with 7 positions matching TRBD1. V trimming: 1 base; J trimming: 5 bases; junction bases outside the gene matches: 7. Germline CDR1 reads LGHNT; CDR2 reads FRNRAP. The CDR3 spans 16 residues. The CDR3 coding sequence is TGTGCTAGTGGTTTGGCCCGACAGGGAGGAAATGAAAAACTGTTTTTT. Amino acid sequence: CASGLARQGGNEKLFF. The whole variable domain, filled in from reference TRBV12-5 and TRBJ1-4, reads DARVTQTPRHKVTEMGQEVTMRCQPILGHNTVFWYRQTMMQGLELLAYFRNRAPLDDSGMPKDRFSAEMPDATLATLKIQPSEPRDSAVYFCASGLARQGGNEKLFFGSGTQLSVL.

The rearrangement links TRBV2 to TRBJ2-7, with TRBD1 matching 7 bases. Germline V lookup: CDR1 SNHLY, CDR2 FYNNEI. Trimming cost V 8 bases and J 0 bases; bases outside gene matches: 10. This CDR3 comprises 15 residues. This chain's CDR3 is CASRLFGTDSYEQYF. CDR3 sequence (DNA): TGTGCCAGCCGCTTATTCGGGACAGACTCCTACGAGCAGTACTTC.

V gene TRBV14 combines with J gene TRBJ2-7; 8 bases match TRBD1. The CDR3 spans 16 residues. V trimming: 6 bases; J trimming: 0 bases; junction bases outside the gene matches: 10. The germline gives CDR1 SGHDN, CDR2 FVKESK. The CDR3: CASRPSGQGASYEQYF. DNA of the CDR3: TGTGCCAGCAGACCTAGTGGGCAGGGGGCCTCCTACGAGCAGTACTTC.

The count of this clone is one. This chain connects TRBV5-5 to TRBJ2-6, with 7 bases fitting TRBD1. Per the germline V gene, CDR1 is SGHKS and CDR2 is YYEKEE (reference sequence). The CDR3 is made up of 18 amino acids. Trimming cost V 3 bases and J 2 bases; bases outside gene matches: 11. The CDR3 spells CASSSTGTGVAGANVLTF. In nucleotides, the CDR3 is TGTGCCAGCAGCTCCACGGGCACAGGGGTTGCTGGGGCCAACGTCCTGACTTTC.

The V gene is TRBV6-1, the J gene TRBJ2-5, with 7 bases fitting TRBD1. The CDR3 runs to 13 residues. CDR1 is MNHNS, CDR2 SASEGT, per germline. Germline trimming cut 6 bases from V and 4 bases from J; bases unmatched to any gene: 5. The CDR3: CASRDGQAETQYF. In DNA form, the CDR3 reads TGTGCCAGCAGGGACGGACAGGCAGAGACCCAGTACTTC.

In its sample, this clone was seen a few times. This chain links TRBV27 with TRBJ1-2; 8 bases align to TRBD1. Germline lookup yields CDR1 MNHEY and CDR2 SMNVEV (reference sequence). The CDR3 is 14 amino acids. Germline trimming cut 4 bases from V and 8 bases from J; bases unmatched to any gene: 9. This CDR3 is CASSSSGTGSGYTF. The CDR3 DNA reads as TGTGCCAGCAGTTCCTCCGGGACAGGCTCCGGCTACACCTTC.

The V and J genes are TRBV9 and TRBJ2-2; D call uncertain. V lost 0 bases and J lost 5, with 8 bases in between. The CDR3 totals 14 residues. Germline V gene sequence: CDR1 SGDLS, CDR2 YYNGEE. This chain's CDR3 is CASSVATETGELFF. CDR3 coding DNA: TGTGCCAGCAGCGTAGCTACAGAGACCGGGGAGCTGTTTTTT.

The chain employs TRBV7-9 and TRBJ1-1, with D perhaps TRBD1 (5 bases). The V end was cut by 2 bases, the J end by 5 bases, with 12 bases between. There are 14 residues in the CDR3. Germline CDR1 and CDR2: SEHNR and FQNEAQ (reference sequence). As DNA, the CDR3 is TGTGCCAGCAGCTTAAGAGGGGATTCAACTGAAGCTTTCTTT. As protein: CASSLRGDSTEAFF.

The CDR3 loop reads CSVVSRSLGDTQYF. CDR3 nucleotide sequence: TGCAGCGTTGTCAGTCGGAGCCTCGGGGATACGCAGTATTTT. V gene TRBV29-1 combines with J gene TRBJ2-3; D unclear. The CDR3 is 14 residues long. V was shortened by 4 bases and J by 6 bases, with 17 bases between the two germline ends. Germline V gene lookup returns CDR1 SQVTM and CDR2 ANQGSEA.

The genes are TRBV5-1 and TRBJ2-7; D could derive from TRBD1 or TRBD2 (6 bases each). The germline CDR1 and CDR2 sequences are SGHRS and YFSETQ. Trimming stripped 1 base from V and 4 bases from J, with 9 bases between. This CDR3 contains 13 residues. The CDR3 here is CASSLRGVYEQYF. CDR3 bases: TGCGCCAGCAGCTTGAGGGGGGTATACGAGCAGTACTTC.

This chain joins TRBV10-3 and TRBJ2-3; 15 bases map to TRBD2. CDR1 ENHRY and CDR2 SYGVKD come from the germline V gene. V was pared by 6 bases and J by 6 bases, with 4 bases of the junction left unmatched. This CDR3 spans 15 amino acids. The CDR3 sequence is CAISGLAGGRDTQYF. The CDR3 bases are TGTGCCATCAGCGGACTAGCGGGGGGGCGCGATACGCAGTATTTT.

This chain joins TRBV7-2 and TRBJ2-1; D is ambiguous. This CDR3 region has 14 residues. V was clipped by 5 bases and J by 10 bases, with 18 bases between them. CDR1 and CDR2 (germline): SGHTA, FQGNSA. Here the CDR3 DNA reads TGTGCCAGCAGCCCGTTATTCGGTTTTAGCGAGCAGTTCTTC. The encoded protein is CASSPLFGFSEQFF.

The chain is built from TRBV9 and TRBJ1-2, with D tentatively TRBD1 (6 bases). The CDR3 contains 12 residues. Trimming stripped 6 bases from V and 8 bases from J, with 14 bases between. Germline CDR1 and CDR2: SGDLS and YYNGEE. The CDR3 DNA follows: TGTGCCAGCACCTCCGACAGGCACGGCTACACCTTC. Translating it yields CASTSDRHGYTF.

The V and J genes are TRBV11-3 and TRBJ2-7; D might be TRBD1 (6 bases). Trimming removed 5 bases from V and 2 bases from J, with 13 bases in between. The germline V gene has CDR1 SGHNT and CDR2 YENEEA. This CDR3 region has 14 residues. The CDR3 DNA follows: TGTGCCAGCAGCCCAGACAGGTTCGCCTACGAGCAGTACTTC. This translates into CASSPDRFAYEQYF.

This chain links TRBV27 with TRBJ1-2; TRBD1 matches 9 bases. The germline gives CDR1 MNHEY, CDR2 SMNVEV (reference sequence). J gave up 4 bases and V 5 bases, and 5 bases lay outside the gene matches. CDR3 length equals 14 residues. The CDR3 coding sequence is TGTGCCAGCAGTACAGGGGGCCTGCCCTATGGCTACACCTTC. Protein sequence: CASSTGGLPYGYTF.

The chain links TRBV5-1 to TRBJ2-3, with D possibly being TRBD2 (5 bases). Germline CDR1 and CDR2: SGHRS and YFSETQ. Trimming left V 4 bases short and J 0 bases short, with 15 bases between. The CDR3 length is 16 residues. This CDR3 is CASSRRAVDSTDTQYF. In DNA, the CDR3 is TGCGCCAGCAGCCGGCGAGCGGTGGACAGCACAGATACGCAGTATTTT.